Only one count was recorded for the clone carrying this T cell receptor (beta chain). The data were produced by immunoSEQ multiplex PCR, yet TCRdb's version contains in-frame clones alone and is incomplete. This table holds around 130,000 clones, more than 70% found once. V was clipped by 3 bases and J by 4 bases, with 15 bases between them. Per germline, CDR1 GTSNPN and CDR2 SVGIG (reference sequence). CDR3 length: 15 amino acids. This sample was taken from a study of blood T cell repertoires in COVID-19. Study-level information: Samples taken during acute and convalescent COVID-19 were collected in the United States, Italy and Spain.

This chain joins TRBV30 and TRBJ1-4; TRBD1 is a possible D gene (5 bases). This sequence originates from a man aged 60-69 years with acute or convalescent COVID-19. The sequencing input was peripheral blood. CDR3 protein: CAWRSGGRYNEKLFF. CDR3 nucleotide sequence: TGTGCCTGGAGGTCTGGGGGGAGATATAATGAAAAACTGTTTTTT.